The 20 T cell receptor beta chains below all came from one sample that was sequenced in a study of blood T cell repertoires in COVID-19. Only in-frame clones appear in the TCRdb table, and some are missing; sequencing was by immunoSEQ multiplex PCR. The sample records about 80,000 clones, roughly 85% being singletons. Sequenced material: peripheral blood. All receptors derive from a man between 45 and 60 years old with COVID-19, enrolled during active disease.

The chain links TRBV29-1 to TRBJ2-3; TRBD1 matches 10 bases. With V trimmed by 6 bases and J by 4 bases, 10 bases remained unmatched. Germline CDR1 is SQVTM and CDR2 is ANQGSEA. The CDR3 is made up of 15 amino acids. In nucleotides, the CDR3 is TGCAGCGTCCAATCCGGGACAGGGGCAGCAGATACGCAGTATTTT. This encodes CSVQSGTGAADTQYF.

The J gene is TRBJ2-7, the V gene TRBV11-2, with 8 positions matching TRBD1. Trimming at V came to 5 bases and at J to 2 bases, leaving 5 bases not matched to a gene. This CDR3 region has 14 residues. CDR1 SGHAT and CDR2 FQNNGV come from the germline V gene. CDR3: CASSLQGEAYEQYF. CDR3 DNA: TGTGCCAGCAGCCTACAGGGGGAGGCCTACGAGCAGTACTTC. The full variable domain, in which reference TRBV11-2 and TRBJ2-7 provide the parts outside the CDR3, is EAGVAQSPRYKIIEKRQSVAFWCNPISGHATLYWYQQILGQGPKLLIQFQNNGVVDDSQLPKDRFSAERLKGVDSTLKIQPAKLEDSAVYLCASSLQGEAYEQYFGPGTRLTVT.

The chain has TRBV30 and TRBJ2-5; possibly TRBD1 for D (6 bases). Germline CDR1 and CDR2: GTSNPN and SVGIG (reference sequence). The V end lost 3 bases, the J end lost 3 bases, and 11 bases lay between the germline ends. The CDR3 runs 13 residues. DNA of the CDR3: TGTGCCTGGAGGAGGAGGACAGAAGAGACCCAGTACTTC. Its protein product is CAWRRRTEETQYF.

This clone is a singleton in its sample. CDR3 nucleotides: TGTGCCAGCAGCTTGTTACTGTTGGCAGGGCTGGGTGAGCAGTACTTC. Translated, it gives CASSLLLLAGLGEQYF. The V and J genes are TRBV5-5 and TRBJ2-7; possibly TRBD1 for D (5 bases). With 1 base removed from V and 7 bases from J, the gap between germline ends came to 21 bases. The CDR3 spans 16 residues. The germline CDR1 and CDR2 sequences are SGHKS and YYEKEE (reference sequence).

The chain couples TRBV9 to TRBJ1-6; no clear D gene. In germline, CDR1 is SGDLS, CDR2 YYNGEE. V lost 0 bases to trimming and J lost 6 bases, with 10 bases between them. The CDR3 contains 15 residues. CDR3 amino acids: CASSVGLQVNSPLHF. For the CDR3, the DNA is TGTGCCAGCAGCGTAGGTTTACAAGTTAATTCACCCCTCCACTTT.

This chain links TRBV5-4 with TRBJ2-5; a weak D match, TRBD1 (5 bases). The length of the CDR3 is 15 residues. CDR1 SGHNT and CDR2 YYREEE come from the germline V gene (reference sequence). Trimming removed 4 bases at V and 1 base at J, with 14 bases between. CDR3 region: CASSTAAGIQETQYF. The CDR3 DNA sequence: TGTGCCAGCAGCACCGCCGCAGGGATCCAAGAGACCCAGTACTTC.

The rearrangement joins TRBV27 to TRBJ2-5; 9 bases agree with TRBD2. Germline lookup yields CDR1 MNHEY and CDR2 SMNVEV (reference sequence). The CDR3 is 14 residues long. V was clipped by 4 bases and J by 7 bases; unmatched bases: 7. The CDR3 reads CASSSLAGVGTQYF. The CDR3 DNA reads TGTGCCAGCAGTTCCTTAGCGGGAGTGGGGACCCAGTACTTC.

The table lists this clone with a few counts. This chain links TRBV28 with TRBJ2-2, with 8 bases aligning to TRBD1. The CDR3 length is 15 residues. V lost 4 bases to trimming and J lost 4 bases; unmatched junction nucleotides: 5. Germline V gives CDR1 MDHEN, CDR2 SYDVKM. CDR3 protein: CASSYGQGITGELFF. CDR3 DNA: TGTGCCAGCAGTTATGGACAGGGTATCACCGGGGAGCTGTTTTTT.

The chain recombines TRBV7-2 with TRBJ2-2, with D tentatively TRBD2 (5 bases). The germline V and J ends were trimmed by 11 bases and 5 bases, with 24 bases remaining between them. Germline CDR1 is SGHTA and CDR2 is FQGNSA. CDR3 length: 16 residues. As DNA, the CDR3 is TGTGCCGGGAAGGACCCCGTGAGGGCAAGGACCGGGGAGCTGTTTTTT. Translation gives CAGKDPVRARTGELFF.

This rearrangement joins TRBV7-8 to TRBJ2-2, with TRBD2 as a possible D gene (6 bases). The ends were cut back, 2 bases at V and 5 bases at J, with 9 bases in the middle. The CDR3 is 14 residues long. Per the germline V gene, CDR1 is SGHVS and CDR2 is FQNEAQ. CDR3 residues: CASSLWRDTGELFF. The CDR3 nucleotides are TGTGCCAGCAGCTTATGGAGGGATACCGGGGAGCTGTTTTTT.

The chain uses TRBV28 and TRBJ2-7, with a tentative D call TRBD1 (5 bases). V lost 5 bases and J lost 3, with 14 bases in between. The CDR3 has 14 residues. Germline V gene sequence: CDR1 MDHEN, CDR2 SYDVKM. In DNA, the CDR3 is TGTGCCAGCAGTCAACTTGCAAGGGGCTACGAGCAGTACTTC. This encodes CASSQLARGYEQYF.

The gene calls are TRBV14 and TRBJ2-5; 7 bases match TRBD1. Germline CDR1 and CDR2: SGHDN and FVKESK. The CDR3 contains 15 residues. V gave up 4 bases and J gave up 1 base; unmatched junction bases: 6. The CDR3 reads CASSPWDSLQETQYF. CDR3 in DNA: TGTGCCAGCAGCCCCTGGGACAGCCTCCAAGAGACCCAGTACTTC.

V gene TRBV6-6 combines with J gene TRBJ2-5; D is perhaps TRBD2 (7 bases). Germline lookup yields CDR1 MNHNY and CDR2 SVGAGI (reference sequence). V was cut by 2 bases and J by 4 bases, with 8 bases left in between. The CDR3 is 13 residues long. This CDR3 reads CASSYRGGETQYF. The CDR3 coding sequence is TGTGCCAGCAGTTACAGGGGGGGAGAGACCCAGTACTTC.

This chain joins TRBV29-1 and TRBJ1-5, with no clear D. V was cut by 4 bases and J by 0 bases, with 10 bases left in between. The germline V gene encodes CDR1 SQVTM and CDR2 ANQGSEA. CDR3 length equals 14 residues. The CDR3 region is CSVVVANSNQPQHF. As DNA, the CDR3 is TGCAGCGTTGTGGTAGCGAATAGCAATCAGCCCCAGCATTTT. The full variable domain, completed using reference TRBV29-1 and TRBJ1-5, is SAVISQKPSRDICQRGTSLTIQCQVDSQVTMMFWYRQQPGQSLTLIATANQGSEATYESGFVIDKFPISRPNLTFSTLTVSNMSPEDSSIYLCSVVVANSNQPQHFGDGTRLSIL.

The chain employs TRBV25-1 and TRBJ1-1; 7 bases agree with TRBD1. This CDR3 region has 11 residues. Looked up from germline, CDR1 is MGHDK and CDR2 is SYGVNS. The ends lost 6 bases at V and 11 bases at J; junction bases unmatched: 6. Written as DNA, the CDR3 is TGTGCCAGCAGCAGGGGGTTGAGTGCTTTCTTT. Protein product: CASSRGLSAFF. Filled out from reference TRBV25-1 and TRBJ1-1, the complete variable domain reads EADIYQTPRYLVIGTGKKITLECSQTMGHDKMYWYQQDPGMELHLIHYSYGVNSTEKGDLSSESTVSRIRTEHFPLTLESARPSHTSQYLCASSRGLSAFFGQGTRLTVV.

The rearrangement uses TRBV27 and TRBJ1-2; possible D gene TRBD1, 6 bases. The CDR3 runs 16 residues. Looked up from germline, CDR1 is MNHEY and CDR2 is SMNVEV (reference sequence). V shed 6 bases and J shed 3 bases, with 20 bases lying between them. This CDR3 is CASSWGKQGLHYGYTF. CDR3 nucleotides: TGTGCCAGCAGCTGGGGAAAACAGGGCTTGCACTATGGCTACACCTTC.

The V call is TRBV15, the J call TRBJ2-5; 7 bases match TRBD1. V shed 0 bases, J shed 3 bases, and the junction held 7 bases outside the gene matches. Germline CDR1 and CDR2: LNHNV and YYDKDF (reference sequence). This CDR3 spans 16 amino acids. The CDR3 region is CATSRDQLTGEETQYF. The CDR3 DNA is TGTGCCACCAGCAGAGATCAGTTAACAGGGGAAGAGACCCAGTACTTC.

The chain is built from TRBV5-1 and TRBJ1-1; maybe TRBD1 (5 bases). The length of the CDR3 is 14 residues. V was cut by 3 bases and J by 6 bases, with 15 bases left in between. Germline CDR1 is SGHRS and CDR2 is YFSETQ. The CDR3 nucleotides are TGCGCCAGCAGCTGGGGACTGCGGGACGCTGAAGCTTTCTTT. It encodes CASSWGLRDAEAFF.

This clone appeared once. CDR3 sequence reads: CASSFSGDSYEQYF. The CDR3, as DNA: TGTGCCAGCAGTTTCTCGGGGGACTCCTACGAGCAGTACTTC. The chain employs TRBV28 and TRBJ2-7, with a weak D call TRBD2 (6 bases). CDR1 is MDHEN and CDR2 is SYDVKM in the germline V gene. Trimming took 3 bases from V and 0 from J, leaving 9 bases between them. The CDR3 loop spans 14 amino acids.

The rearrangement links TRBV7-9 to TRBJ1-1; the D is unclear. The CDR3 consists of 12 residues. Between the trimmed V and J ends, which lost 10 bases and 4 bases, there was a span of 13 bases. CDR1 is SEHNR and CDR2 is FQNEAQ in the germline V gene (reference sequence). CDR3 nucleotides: TGTGCCACCGTAAGAGGAAGCACTGAAGCTTTCTTT. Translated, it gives CATVRGSTEAFF.